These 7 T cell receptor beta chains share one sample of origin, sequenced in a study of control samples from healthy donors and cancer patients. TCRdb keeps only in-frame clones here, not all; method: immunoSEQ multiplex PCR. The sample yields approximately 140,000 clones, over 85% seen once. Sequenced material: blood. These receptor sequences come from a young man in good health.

CDR3 amino acids: CASKQGSGRGYNEQFF. CDR3 nucleotide sequence: TGCGCCAGCAAACAGGGGAGCGGGAGGGGATACAATGAGCAGTTCTTC. The gene calls are TRBV10-2 and TRBJ2-1; TRBD2 matches 10 bases. The junction had 10 bases not matched to a gene; V was cut back by 7 bases and J by 4 bases. The CDR3 has 16 residues. CDR1 and CDR2 (germline): WSHSY, SAAADI.

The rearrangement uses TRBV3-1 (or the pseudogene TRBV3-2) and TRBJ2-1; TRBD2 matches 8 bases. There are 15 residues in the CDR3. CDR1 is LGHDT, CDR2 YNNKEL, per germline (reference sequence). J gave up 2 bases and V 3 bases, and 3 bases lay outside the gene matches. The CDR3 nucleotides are TGTGCCAGCAGCCACGGGACTAGAGCCTACAATGAGCAGTTCTTC. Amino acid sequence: CASSHGTRAYNEQFF.

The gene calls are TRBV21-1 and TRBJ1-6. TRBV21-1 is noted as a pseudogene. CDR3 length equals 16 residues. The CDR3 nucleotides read TGTGCCAGCAGCGCGGACGGTAGCTCCTATAATTCACCCCTCCACTTT. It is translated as CASSADGSSYNSPLHF.

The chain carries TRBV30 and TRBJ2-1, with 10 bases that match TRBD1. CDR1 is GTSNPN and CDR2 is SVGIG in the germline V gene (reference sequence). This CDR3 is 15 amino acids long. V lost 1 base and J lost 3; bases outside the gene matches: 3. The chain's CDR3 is CAWSAGTGDYNEQFF. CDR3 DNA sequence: TGTGCCTGGAGTGCCGGGACAGGGGACTACAATGAGCAGTTCTTC.

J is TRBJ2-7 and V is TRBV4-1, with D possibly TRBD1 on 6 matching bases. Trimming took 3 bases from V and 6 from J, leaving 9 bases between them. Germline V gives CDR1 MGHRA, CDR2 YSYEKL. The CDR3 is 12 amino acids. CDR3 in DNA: TGCGCCAGCAGCCACAAAGGGGGCGAGCAGTACTTC. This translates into CASSHKGGEQYF.

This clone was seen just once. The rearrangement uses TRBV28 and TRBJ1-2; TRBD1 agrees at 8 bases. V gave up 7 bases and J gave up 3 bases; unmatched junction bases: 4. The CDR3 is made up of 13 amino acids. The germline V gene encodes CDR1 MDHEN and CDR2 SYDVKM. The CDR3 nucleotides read TGTGCCAGCACAACAGGGGGGGACTATGGCTACACCTTC. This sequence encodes CASTTGGDYGYTF.

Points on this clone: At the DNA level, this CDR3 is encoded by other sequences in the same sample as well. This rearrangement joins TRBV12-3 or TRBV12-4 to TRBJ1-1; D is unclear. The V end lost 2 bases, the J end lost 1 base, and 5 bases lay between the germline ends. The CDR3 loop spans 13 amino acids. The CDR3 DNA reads TGTGCCAGCAGTTTACAAGGGAACACTGAAGCTTTCTTT. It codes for CASSLQGNTEAFF.